This TCR beta chain was documented in a study of blood T cell repertoires in COVID-19. With V trimmed by 2 bases and J by 2 bases, 3 bases remained unmatched. There are 14 residues in the CDR3. Germline values: CDR1 MDHEN, CDR2 SYDVKM. The assay was immunoSEQ multiplex PCR, and TCRdb's table has in-frame clones only and misses some. In the table there are hundreds of thousands of clones, approximately 90% of which are singletons. The chain couples TRBV28 to TRBJ2-7; 7 bases map to TRBD2. Specimen: peripheral blood. The source of this sequence is a woman aged 25 to 45 with acute or convalescent COVID-19. CDR3 residues: CASSLRGGTYEQYF. Written as DNA, the CDR3 is TGTGCCAGCAGTTTACGCGGGGGAACCTACGAGCAGTACTTC.